Given below is one T cell receptor beta chain in context. V was clipped by 1 base and J by 5 bases, with 16 bases between them. Germline V CDR1 and CDR2: SGHDT, YYEEEE. The CDR3 spans 17 residues. Amplification used 60 Vbeta primers and 13 Jbeta primers. Libraries were prepared by immunoSEQ multiplex PCR; TCRdb keeps only in-frame clonotypes and omits some of them. Of roughly 180,000 clones listed, about 73% are singletons. This sample was taken from a study of cytomegalovirus exposure and HLA in healthy donors. Sequenced: PBMCs. The V call is TRBV5-6, the J call TRBJ1-6, with unresolved D. This TCR was sampled from a woman between 50 and 59 years old in good health and CMV-seropositive. DNA for the CDR3: TGTGCCAGCAGCTTGATTCGGGAAGGCGGAAATAATTCACCCCTCCACTTT. Amino acid sequence: CASSLIREGGNNSPLHF. The full variable domain, with the rest looked up from reference TRBV5-6 and TRBJ1-6, is DAGVTQSPTHLIKTRGQQVTLRCSPKSGHDTVSWYQQALGQGPQFIFQYYEEEERQRGNFPDRFSGHQFPNYSSELNVNALLLGDSALYLCASSLIREGGNNSPLHFGNGTRLTVT.